Each of the 12 T cell receptor beta chains below was sequenced from the same sample in a study of T-cell memory formation after mild COVID-19 (dated by TCRdb to the early 2020s). Libraries were built with 5' RACE. The data were produced on an Illumina NovaSeq 6000. The public reads were reanalyzed by TCRdb: fastp trimming at Q25, MiXCR alignment, in-frame beta chains only. Every CDR3 protein is listed once, alongside the most common genes and DNA of its rows. Here the sample has 470,000 or so distinct CDR3 sequences; 15% to 20% occur a single time. 9% to 15% of the sample belongs to the ten largest clones. The sequenced sample consisted of PBMCs or a T cell subset sorted from them (not recorded which). These TCRs come from an adult woman who had mild COVID-19 (a few samples of this study predate the infection). The sample titles of this study are shuffled in the database, so cell type and time point are left out; the donor was told from shared clones.

The V gene is TRBV20-1, the J gene TRBJ2-2, with a tentative D call TRBD2 (5 bases). This CDR3 is 14 amino acids long. The V gene lost 6 bases and the J gene lost 4 bases, with 15 bases spanning the gap. Germline V gives CDR1 DFQATT, CDR2 SNEGSKA (reference sequence). The CDR3 sequence: CSARRGSGTGELFF. CDR3 in DNA: TGCAGTGCCAGACGAGGGTCGGGCACCGGGGAGCTGTTTTTT.

A few counts support this clonotype. This chain links TRBV3-1 with TRBJ2-3; TRBD1 aligns across 9 bases. Germline V gene lookup returns CDR1 LGHDT and CDR2 YNNKEL (reference sequence). This CDR3 comprises 12 residues. J gave up 9 bases and V 5 bases, and 3 bases lay outside the gene matches. CDR3 protein: CASSGDRGTQYF. The CDR3 DNA is TGTGCCAGCAGCGGAGACAGGGGGACGCAGTATTTT.

The chain recombines TRBV12-3 or TRBV12-4 with TRBJ2-6, with D perhaps matching TRBD2 (6 bases). CDR3 length: 17 amino acids. The V end was cut by 3 bases, the J end by 1 base, with 13 bases between. CDR3 protein: CASSLRRVGSGANVLTF. The CDR3 nucleotides are TGTGCCAGCAGTTTGAGGAGGGTGGGGTCTGGGGCCAACGTCCTGACTTTC.

The V and J genes are TRBV19 and TRBJ1-5; D remains unclear. Germline loops: CDR1 LNHDA, CDR2 SQIVND (reference sequence). This CDR3 comprises 15 residues. V was shortened by 2 bases and J by 1 base, with 9 bases between the two germline ends. CDR3 protein: CASSIPSRSNQPQHF. CDR3 nucleotides: TGTGCCAGTAGTATACCCAGCAGGAGCAATCAGCCCCAGCATTTT.

This clonotype was counted at least ten times. The rearrangement uses TRBV7-9 and TRBJ2-1; D is unclear. CDR1 is SEHNR, CDR2 FQNEAQ, per germline (reference sequence). V lost 6 bases to trimming and J lost 6 bases, with 9 bases between them. The CDR3 is 12 residues long. The CDR3 sequence is CASSRVPNEQFF. The CDR3, as DNA: TGTGCCAGCAGTCGAGTTCCCAATGAGCAGTTCTTC.

Concerning this clonotype itself: At one boundary the junction diverges from the germline segment, which might be a read error. The V and J genes are TRBV20-1 and TRBJ1-2; no clear D gene. The CDR3 sequence is 14 residues long. From germline, CDR1 is DFQATT and CDR2 SNEGSKA (reference sequence). CDR3 nucleotide sequence: TGCAGTGCTGCGCAGACCCCGGTCTCCGCCAGCGAACCCTTC. This encodes CSAAQTPVSASEPF.

In its sample, this clonotype was seen a few times. The V call is TRBV7-2, the J call TRBJ2-1; TRBD2 agrees at 7 bases. The ends lost 3 bases at V and 8 bases at J; junction bases unmatched: 10. Per germline, CDR1 SGHTA and CDR2 FQGNSA. This CDR3 has 15 amino acids. As DNA, the CDR3 is TGTGCCAGCAGCTTGAGCGGGACTCAGGCTCATGAGCAGTTCTTC. Translated, it gives CASSLSGTQAHEQFF.

The chain couples TRBV19 to TRBJ2-5; 7 bases are shared with TRBD1. V lost 6 bases, J lost 3 bases, and 4 bases stayed unmatched. CDR3 length equals 13 residues. CDR1 is LNHDA and CDR2 is SQIVND in the germline V gene (reference sequence). Here the CDR3 reads CASRRTGEETQYF. Written as DNA, the CDR3 is TGTGCCAGTAGGAGGACAGGAGAAGAGACCCAGTACTTC.

The gene calls are TRBV5-1 and TRBJ1-4; D perhaps matches TRBD1 (5 bases). Germline values: CDR1 SGHRS, CDR2 YFSETQ. V lost 4 bases, J lost 7 bases, and 17 bases lay in between. This CDR3 spans 15 amino acids. The CDR3 here is CASSAMTVGFEKLFF. CDR3 DNA: TGCGCCAGCAGCGCGATGACAGTCGGATTTGAAAAACTGTTTTTT. Full variable domain (outside the CDR3, taken from reference TRBV5-1 and TRBJ1-4): KAGVTQTPRYLIKTRGQQVTLSCSPISGHRSVSWYQQTPGQGLQFLFEYFSETQRNKGNFPGRFSGRQFSNSRSEMNVSTLELGDSALYLCASSAMTVGFEKLFFGSGTQLSVL.

A single count supports this clonotype. The gene calls are TRBV12-3 or TRBV12-4 and TRBJ1-2, with D tentatively TRBD1 (6 bases). V lost 6 bases to trimming and J lost 5 bases, with 13 bases between them. There are 13 residues in the CDR3. CDR3 loop: CASSIGGAYGYTF. CDR3 in DNA: TGTGCCAGCAGCATTGGGGGGGCTTATGGCTACACCTTC.

This clonotype was detected many times. The chain recombines TRBV6-2 or TRBV6-3 with TRBJ1-1; no clear D gene. This CDR3 region has 11 residues. The V end was cut by 6 bases, the J end by 8 bases, with 10 bases between. Per germline, CDR1 MNHEY and CDR2 SVGEGT. The CDR3 DNA follows: TGTGCCAGCAGCTCAGGCTTCGAAGCTTTCTTT. Protein product: CASSSGFEAFF.

Worth noting for this clonotype: The junction shows a germline mismatch at one end, possibly a read error. This chain joins TRBV18 and TRBJ2-7; a possible D gene is TRBD1 (6 bases). The CDR3 has 14 amino acids. Germline loops: CDR1 KGHSH, CDR2 LQKENI. DNA for the CDR3: TGTGACAGCTCACCCCAGGGGAGCTCCTACGAGCAGTACTTC. It specifies CDSSPQGSSYEQYF.